This T cell receptor (beta chain) was recorded in a study of blood T cell repertoires in COVID-19. Study context: Sites in the United States, Italy and Spain provided acute and convalescent COVID-19 samples. In each case, the material was cDNA or gDNA derived from T cells, B-cell-depleted T cells, or PBMCs.

As originally analysed: Reference gene primer amplification gave nucleated cell count estimates. Sequencing used immunoSEQ multiplex PCR; TCRdb keeps in-frame clones, though not all of them. The DNA was the basis for D and trimming; V, J and clone size are from that table. Here the sample spans tens of thousands of clones, 89% being singletons. This CDR3 region has 14 residues. Germline V gene data show CDR1 as LGHDT and CDR2 as YNNKEL (reference sequence). V was clipped by 5 bases and J by 5 bases; unmatched bases: 7. Only one count was recorded for this clone. The clonotype originates from a woman at least 80 years old with acute or convalescent COVID-19. The sequenced material came from peripheral blood. This chain connects TRBV3-1 (or the pseudogene TRBV3-2) to TRBJ2-5, with TRBD2 matching 8 bases. CDR3 sequence reads: CASSIRGGKETQYF. CDR3 sequence (DNA): TGTGCCAGCAGCATACGGGGGGGAAAGGAGACCCAGTACTTC.